The next 2 T cell receptor beta chains were all read from a single sample in a study of T cells after yellow fever vaccination. TCRdb ran MiXCR on the 5' RACE reads and lists one entry per CDR3 protein. In the table there are more than 450,000 distinct CDR3 sequences, around a fifth of which are singletons. This sample comprised PBMCs, obtained about 20 days after the first yellow fever vaccination. The receptors stem from a man younger than 30 who received the YFV17D yellow fever vaccine.

V is TRBV18 and J is TRBJ2-7; 7 positions match TRBD1. The V gene end was trimmed by 3 bases and the J gene end by 3 bases; junction bases not matched to a gene: 5. The germline CDR1 and CDR2 sequences are KGHSH and LQKENI. The CDR3 loop spans 14 amino acids. CDR3 nucleotides: TGTGCCAGCTCACCCGGACAGGCCGACTACGAGCAGTACTTC. It yields the protein CASSPGQADYEQYF.

This clonotype was counted many times. The V gene is TRBV7-2, the J gene TRBJ2-2; unclear D gene. Trimming removed 8 bases at V and 0 bases at J, with 10 bases between. The CDR3 has 14 amino acids. Germline V gene lookup returns CDR1 SGHTA and CDR2 FQGNSA. CDR3 region: CASVSGANTGELFF. The CDR3 DNA sequence: TGTGCCAGCGTCTCAGGAGCGAACACCGGGGAGCTGTTTTTT.